The 8 T cell receptor beta chains in this list originate from one sample, sequenced in a study of TIL therapy for anti-PD-1-resistant metastatic lung cancer (dated by TCRdb to the early 2020s). The immunoSEQ v3 hsTCRB kit was used to amplify TCR beta CDR3 regions from genomic DNA through bias-controlled multiplex PCR. TCRdb took this table from immuneACCESS and kept in-frame rearrangements with V and J called. Such tables lack part of the clones; where checked against another copy, unresolved V genes explain under half of the gap, and the rest is unexplained. Counted in this sample were approximately 95,000 clones; about 71% of them appeared once. Jointly, the top ten make up over 9.5% of the sample. The sample's time point label is to be understood as: pre-treatment sample, taken before nivolumab and TIL therapy. Baseline tumor samples were excised metastases, mostly pleural nodules or supraclavicular lymph nodes, from the same resection used to grow TIL.

This specimen was tumor tissue, taken at baseline. The receptors shown here come from a person between 25 and 80 years old with non-small cell lung cancer.

In its sample, this clone was seen once. V and J are TRBV3-1 (or the pseudogene TRBV3-2) and TRBJ2-4; D unresolved. Germline values: CDR1 LGHDT, CDR2 YNNKEL (reference sequence). Trimming removed 4 bases from V and 0 bases from J, with 16 bases in between. CDR3 length: 17 residues. The CDR3 coding sequence is TGTGCCAGCAGCCCCCGGTCGGGCGGTCTAGCCAAAAACATTCAGTACTTC. This sequence encodes CASSPRSGGLAKNIQYF.

The chain recombines TRBV2 with TRBJ1-5, with a tentative D call TRBD1 (6 bases). Germline CDR1 SNHLY, CDR2 FYNNEI. Trimming shortened V by 3 bases and J by 7 bases, and 16 bases separated the two germline ends. There are 15 residues in the CDR3. In DNA form, the CDR3 reads TGTGCCAGCAGTGAGGGGGGCAGAGGGATCCAGCCCCAGCATTTT. Protein sequence: CASSEGGRGIQPQHF.

The genes are TRBV18 and TRBJ2-3; D perhaps matches TRBD2 (6 bases). Trimming pared 5 bases from V and 4 bases from J, leaving 10 bases between. The CDR3 has 13 amino acids. CDR1 is KGHSH, CDR2 LQKENI, per germline. CDR3 in amino acids: CASSRLVADTQYF. In DNA form, the CDR3 reads TGTGCCAGCTCAAGACTAGTAGCAGATACGCAGTATTTT.

The chain is built from TRBV4-3 and TRBJ2-1, with D hard to call. Germline V gene data show CDR1 as LGHNA and CDR2 as YSLEER. With 3 bases removed from V and 4 bases from J, the gap between germline ends came to 4 bases. The CDR3 has 12 amino acids. This CDR3 reads CASSQQYNEQFF. Here the CDR3 DNA reads TGCGCCAGCAGCCAGCAGTACAATGAGCAGTTCTTC.

The chain links TRBV3-1 (or the pseudogene TRBV3-2) to TRBJ1-1; no reliable D call. V lost 1 base and J 6 bases, leaving 12 bases between the germline ends. This CDR3 has 14 amino acids. Germline CDR1 is LGHDT and CDR2 is YNNKEL (reference sequence). The DNA for the CDR3 is TGTGCCAGCAGCCAAGTCGTGGGGAATGCTGAAGCTTTCTTT. Residues: CASSQVVGNAEAFF.

The chain combines TRBV2 with TRBJ1-4; no definite D call. V dropped 8 bases and J dropped 6 bases, with 10 bases sitting between them. CDR1 is SNHLY, CDR2 FYNNEI, per germline. The CDR3 has 12 amino acids. The CDR3 coding sequence is TGTGCCAGCGGCTTGGGGTATGAAAAACTGTTTTTT. Translation gives CASGLGYEKLFF.

The chain joins TRBV7-6 to TRBJ2-2, with 8 bases that match TRBD1. This CDR3 has 16 residues. CDR1 is SGHVS, CDR2 FNYEAQ, per germline. With V trimmed by 7 bases and J by 7 bases, 14 bases remained unmatched. The CDR3 loop is CASTLTSQGAGGELFF. The CDR3 region has the DNA TGTGCCAGCACCCTTACCTCCCAGGGGGCGGGCGGGGAGCTGTTTTTT.

This clone was picked up many times. The rearrangement uses TRBV28 and TRBJ1-1, with D hard to call. The CDR3 is 12 residues long. Germline CDR1 is MDHEN and CDR2 is SYDVKM. Between the trimmed V and J ends, which lost 2 bases and 0 bases, there was a span of 1 base. As DNA, the CDR3 is TGTGCCAGCAGTTTAGTGAACACTGAAGCTTTCTTT. This gives the protein CASSLVNTEAFF.